These 32 T cell receptor beta chains originate from one sample sequenced in a study of blood T cell repertoires in COVID-19. The method was immunoSEQ multiplex PCR; TCRdb's version includes in-frame clones alone and lacks a portion of them. Of about 59,000 clones in the sample, more than 60% were seen once. What was sequenced was peripheral blood. The source is a woman aged 70 to 79 with acute or convalescent COVID-19.

The rearrangement uses TRBV21-1 and TRBJ1-3. TRBV21-1 is a pseudogene. CDR3 length equals 16 residues. The CDR3 loop is CASSKGEANTFDTIYF. As DNA, the CDR3 is TGTGCCAGCAGCAAAGGGGAGGCCAACACCTTTGACACCATATATTTT.

The chain carries TRBV15 and TRBJ1-6; D ambiguous. With 0 bases removed from V and 8 bases from J, the gap between germline ends came to 8 bases. There are 14 residues in the CDR3. Germline lookup yields CDR1 LNHNV and CDR2 YYDKDF (reference sequence). The CDR3 reads CATSRDIGDSPLHF. The CDR3 DNA sequence: TGTGCCACCAGCAGAGATATCGGGGATTCACCCCTCCACTTT.

The CDR3 spells CASSRQGNTEAFF. The CDR3 DNA reads as TGTGCCAGCAGCCGTCAGGGGAACACTGAAGCTTTCTTT. This sequence joins TRBV5-5 and TRBJ1-1, with D maybe TRBD1 (5 bases). The CDR3 totals 13 residues. Looked up from germline, CDR1 is SGHKS and CDR2 is YYEKEE (reference sequence). V lost 4 bases to trimming and J lost 1 base, with 8 bases between them.

The chain is built from TRBV7-3 and TRBJ1-1; 10 bases map to TRBD1. The CDR3 is 16 amino acids. The junction had 6 bases not matched to a gene; V was cut back by 0 bases and J by 5 bases. The V gene's germline CDR1 is SGHTA and CDR2 FQGTGA. This CDR3 reads CASSLTVDRGRTEAFF. As DNA, the CDR3 is TGTGCCAGCAGCTTAACCGTTGACAGGGGGCGAACTGAAGCTTTCTTT.

The chain has TRBV3-1 (or the pseudogene TRBV3-2) and TRBJ1-6; no clear D gene. This CDR3 region has 12 residues. V was pared by 6 bases and J by 7 bases, with 7 bases between. Germline CDR1 and CDR2: LGHDT and YNNKEL (reference sequence). The CDR3 sequence: CASRYSNSPLHF. Here the CDR3 DNA reads TGTGCCAGCAGGTACAGCAATTCACCCCTCCACTTT.

The J gene is TRBJ1-1, the V gene TRBV5-1, with 8 bases that match TRBD1. The CDR3 sequence is 13 residues long. V lost 4 bases to trimming and J lost 6 bases; unmatched junction nucleotides: 5. Germline assignment: CDR1 SGHRS and CDR2 YFSETQ. The CDR3, as DNA: TGCGCCAGCAGCGCGGCGACAGGGGCTGAAGCTTTCTTT. This codes for CASSAATGAEAFF.

The V call is TRBV6-5, the J call TRBJ1-2; possibly TRBD1 for D (5 bases). V was cut by 2 bases and J by 0 bases, with 10 bases left in between. Germline-derived CDR1 and CDR2 are MNHEY and SVGAGI. This CDR3 has 15 amino acids. CDR3 sequence: CASSYDSLSNYGYTF. The CDR3 DNA is TGTGCCAGCAGTTACGACAGCCTATCTAACTATGGCTACACCTTC.

CDR3 sequence reads: CASSSTTDTQYF. In nucleotides, the CDR3 is TGCGCCAGCAGTTCTACCACAGATACGCAGTATTTT. This chain links TRBV10-1 with TRBJ2-3; D gene uncertain. CDR3 length: 12 amino acids. Germline loops: CDR1 WNHNN, CDR2 SYGVQD (reference sequence). Trimming pared 5 bases from V and 2 bases from J, leaving 5 bases between.

This clone occurred a few times. The rearrangement uses TRBV23-1 and TRBJ1-1; D is perhaps TRBD1 (5 bases). TRBV23-1 is classed as an ORF, of uncertain function. The CDR3 consists of 14 residues. Trimming took 4 bases from V and 0 from J, leaving 9 bases between them. The CDR3 spells CASSLRGMNTEAFF. CDR3 bases: TGCGCCAGCAGTCTTCGGGGGATGAACACTGAAGCTTTCTTT.

The CDR3 sequence is CASSHPGQTTEAFF. In DNA, the CDR3 is TGTGCCAGTAGTCATCCCGGACAAACCACTGAAGCTTTCTTT. The chain uses TRBV19 and TRBJ1-1; weak D call: TRBD1 (5 bases). The CDR3 is 14 amino acids. Germline loops: CDR1 LNHDA, CDR2 SQIVND (reference sequence). The V end was cut by 5 bases, the J end by 4 bases, with 14 bases between.

The chain recombines TRBV19 with TRBJ2-3; D perhaps matches TRBD1 (6 bases). The V end was cut by 4 bases, the J end by 7 bases, with 12 bases between. Germline V gene lookup returns CDR1 LNHDA and CDR2 SQIVND (reference sequence). The CDR3 contains 13 residues. The CDR3 is CASSTTGSNTQYF. In DNA form, the CDR3 reads TGTGCCAGTAGTACAACAGGGAGCAATACGCAGTATTTT.

The V call is TRBV30, the J call TRBJ1-3; D not certain. Trimming cost V 2 bases and J 0 bases, with 8 bases left between them. This CDR3 region has 14 residues. CDR1 is GTSNPN, CDR2 SVGIG, per germline (reference sequence). CDR3 coding DNA: TGTGCCTGGAGTCGAGGAGCCTCTGGAAACACCATATATTTT. Amino acid sequence: CAWSRGASGNTIYF.

This clone was detected only a few times. The chain is built from TRBV5-6 and TRBJ2-5, with 7 bases that match TRBD1. Losses at the gene ends were 3 bases for V and 3 bases for J; bases not matched to a gene: 8. Germline loops: CDR1 SGHDT, CDR2 YYEEEE. This CDR3 is 15 amino acids long. CDR3 nucleotide sequence: TGTGCCAGCAGCTCCCCCCGACAGGGCGAAGAGACCCAGTACTTC. It codes for CASSSPRQGEETQYF.

This clone was observed a few times. CDR3 sequence (DNA): TGTGCCAGCAGCTCCCGCCGTGGGGGCAAAGAGACCCAGTACTTC. Protein: CASSSRRGGKETQYF. The genes are TRBV7-3 and TRBJ2-5; D is perhaps TRBD1 (6 bases). The germline gives CDR1 SGHTA, CDR2 FQGTGA. The length of the CDR3 is 15 residues. The ends were cut back, 4 bases at V and 3 bases at J, with 15 bases in the middle.

The rearrangement uses TRBV27 and TRBJ1-5; D is perhaps TRBD1 (6 bases). Germline V gene sequence: CDR1 MNHEY, CDR2 SMNVEV (reference sequence). The CDR3 runs 15 residues. The V end was cut by 6 bases, the J end by 2 bases, with 14 bases between. In nucleotides, the CDR3 is TGTGCCAGCAGGGGCAGGGGCGTTGGCAATCAGCCCCAGCATTTT. Its translation is CASRGRGVGNQPQHF.

The chain uses TRBV19 and TRBJ1-2; D not certain. With 5 bases removed from V and 4 bases from J, the gap between germline ends came to 8 bases. CDR1 and CDR2 (germline): LNHDA, SQIVND (reference sequence). The length of the CDR3 is 12 residues. CDR3 DNA sequence: TGTGCCAGTAGTGGAGAGGGCTATGGCTACACCTTC. Translating it yields CASSGEGYGYTF.

The V and J genes are TRBV19 and TRBJ1-4; 9 positions match TRBD1. CDR1 LNHDA and CDR2 SQIVND come from the germline V gene (reference sequence). The CDR3 contains 14 residues. V gave up 5 bases and J gave up 6 bases; unmatched junction bases: 4. CDR3 sequence (DNA): TGTGCCAGTAGTTCCCGGGACAGGGATGAAAAACTGTTTTTT. Its protein is CASSSRDRDEKLFF.

The V call is TRBV6-1, the J call TRBJ2-3, with D unclear. The CDR3 extends over 13 amino acids. Germline V gene lookup returns CDR1 MNHNS and CDR2 SASEGT. V was pared by 0 bases and J by 10 bases, with 11 bases between. The CDR3 is CASSEAPVLAQYF. CDR3 bases: TGTGCCAGCAGTGAAGCTCCGGTCCTCGCGCAGTATTTT.

This chain links TRBV5-4 with TRBJ2-5; 8 bases fit TRBD2. The CDR3 totals 15 residues. CDR1 is SGHNT, CDR2 YYREEE, per germline (reference sequence). V lost 5 bases to trimming and J lost 4 bases; unmatched junction nucleotides: 10. CDR3 loop: CASRLTGGAGETQYF. CDR3 sequence (DNA): TGTGCCAGCAGGCTGACGGGGGGGGCAGGAGAGACCCAGTACTTC.

The table lists this clone with a few counts. The rearrangement joins TRBV9 to TRBJ1-3; D may be TRBD1 (6 bases). Looked up from germline, CDR1 is SGDLS and CDR2 is YYNGEE. V lost 2 bases and J lost 0, with 15 bases in between. The CDR3 covers 17 residues. CDR3 protein: CASSVGASAVSGNTIYF. The CDR3 DNA reads TGTGCCAGCAGCGTGGGGGCCAGTGCCGTCTCTGGAAACACCATATATTTT.

The chain carries TRBV19 and TRBJ1-1; D is possibly TRBD1 (5 bases). This CDR3 spans 14 amino acids. Germline CDR1 and CDR2: LNHDA and SQIVND (reference sequence). V was shortened by 3 bases and J by 6 bases, with 14 bases between the two germline ends. The CDR3, as DNA: TGTGCCAGTAGTATTAAGGGGATGGCTCCTGAAGCTTTCTTT. Its protein product is CASSIKGMAPEAFF.

The chain links TRBV24-1 to TRBJ2-5; 11 bases agree with TRBD1. Germline V gene data show CDR1 as KGHDR and CDR2 as SFDVKD. The CDR3 has 16 amino acids. Unmatched junction bases numbered 3, after V lost 3 bases and J lost 1 base. The CDR3 sequence: CATSDPGTGGQETQYF. CDR3 nucleotide sequence: TGTGCCACCAGTGATCCCGGGACAGGGGGCCAAGAGACCCAGTACTTC.

The rearrangement uses TRBV6-1 and TRBJ1-2; possibly TRBD1 for D (5 bases). Trimming removed 3 bases from V and 6 bases from J, with 8 bases in between. CDR1 and CDR2 from the germline V gene are MNHNS and SASEGT. This CDR3 has 12 amino acids. The CDR3 coding sequence is TGTGCCAGCAGTGACAGGGTGGATGGCTACACCTTC. This gives the protein CASSDRVDGYTF.

This clone was seen more than once but under ten times. The chain recombines TRBV19 with TRBJ1-5; 7 bases agree with TRBD1. The CDR3 spans 19 residues. Germline CDR1 reads LNHDA; CDR2 reads SQIVND (reference sequence). V lost 5 bases and J lost 4; bases outside the gene matches: 20. CDR3 sequence (DNA): TGTGCCAGTAGTTCGGCCGGGAGGGGGCAATCCCCCCTAAATCAGCCCCAGCATTTT. Its translation: CASSSAGRGQSPLNQPQHF.

This clone was seen more than once but under ten times. This chain joins TRBV7-9 and TRBJ2-3; D not resolved. V lost 4 bases to trimming and J lost 6 bases, with 14 bases between them. Looked up from germline, CDR1 is SEHNR and CDR2 is FQNEAQ (reference sequence). This CDR3 region has 14 residues. The CDR3 sequence: CASSSWADWDTQYF. CDR3 bases: TGTGCCAGCAGCTCGTGGGCAGATTGGGATACGCAGTATTTT. The whole variable domain, remainder taken from reference TRBV7-9 and TRBJ2-3, is DTGVSQNPRHKITKRGQNVTFRCDPISEHNRLYWYRQTLGQGPEFLTYFQNEAQLEKSRLLSDRFSAERPKGSFSTLEIQRTEQGDSAMYLCASSSWADWDTQYFGPGTRLTVL.

This chain connects TRBV13 to TRBJ1-1, with TRBD1 matching over 10 bases. Trimming took 3 bases from V and 10 from J; bases not matched to a gene: 2. The germline gives CDR1 PRHDT, CDR2 FYEKMQ (reference sequence). The CDR3 is 12 residues long. CDR3 sequence (DNA): TGTGCCAGCAGCTTGACAGGGGGCAGAGCTTTCTTT. Its protein product is CASSLTGGRAFF.

The chain joins TRBV6-1 to TRBJ1-2, with D hard to call. From germline, CDR1 is MNHNS and CDR2 SASEGT. Trimming stripped 3 bases from V and 1 base from J, with 18 bases between. CDR3 size: 17 residues. CDR3: CASSDLSGEAFNYGYTF. CDR3 in DNA: TGTGCCAGCAGTGACCTCTCCGGGGAGGCGTTTAACTATGGCTACACCTTC.

The chain recombines TRBV27 with TRBJ1-5; possibly TRBD1 for D (5 bases). The CDR3 has 16 amino acids. Deletions cut 0 bases from V and 1 base from J, with 10 bases between. Germline V gene sequence: CDR1 MNHEY, CDR2 SMNVEV (reference sequence). CDR3 residues: CASSLSQGSSNQPQHF. The DNA of the CDR3 is TGTGCCAGCAGTTTATCCCAGGGAAGCAGCAATCAGCCCCAGCATTTT.

This clone was counted only a few times. This sequence joins TRBV4-2 and TRBJ2-1; 7 nucleotides align to TRBD2. The V and J ends lost 1 base and 5 bases, in that order; junction bases with no gene match: 11. From germline, CDR1 is LGHNA and CDR2 YNFKEQ. The CDR3 sequence is 17 residues long. For the CDR3, the DNA is TGTGCCAGCAGCCAAGTTAGTGGACTAGGGAGAGACAATGAGCAGTTCTTC. Its translation is CASSQVSGLGRDNEQFF.

V usage is TRBV5-4 and J usage is TRBJ2-1; 10 bases map to TRBD1. Looked up from germline, CDR1 is SGHNT and CDR2 is YYREEE (reference sequence). There are 15 residues in the CDR3. J was trimmed by 2 bases and V by 5 bases; bases with no gene match: 4. The CDR3 sequence: CASRSGTGAYNEQFF. The CDR3 nucleotides read TGTGCCAGCAGATCCGGGACAGGGGCCTACAATGAGCAGTTCTTC.

The chain joins TRBV6-5 to TRBJ1-2; tentative D call: TRBD1 (5 bases). Deletions cut 4 bases from V and 8 bases from J, with 17 bases between. CDR1 and CDR2 from the germline V gene are MNHEY and SVGAGI. This CDR3 contains 14 residues. Here the CDR3 reads CASSLLSGPGGYTF. Here the CDR3 DNA reads TGTGCCAGCAGTTTATTGTCAGGGCCTGGGGGCTACACCTTC.

For the CDR3, the DNA is TGTGCCAGTAGTGGAGGGAATATGGTGCGAGCTTTCTTT. Translation: CASSGGNMVRAFF. This chain links TRBV19 with TRBJ1-1; D call uncertain. CDR3 length: 13 residues. V was trimmed by 5 bases and J by 10 bases, leaving 17 bases between them. Germline CDR1 and CDR2: LNHDA and SQIVND (reference sequence). The complete variable domain, with remaining parts taken from reference TRBV19 and TRBJ1-1, reads DGGITQSPKYLFRKEGQNVTLSCEQNLNHDAMYWYRQDPGQGLRLIYYSQIVNDFQKGDIAEGYSVSREKKESFPLTVTSAQKNPTAFYLCASSGGNMVRAFFGQGTRLTVV.